Reported below is one TCR beta chain. The CDR3 totals 19 residues. Germline V lookup: CDR1 SGHTS, CDR2 YDEGEE. The V end was cut by 4 bases, the J end by 6 bases, with 28 bases between. The sample is drawn from a study of blood T cell repertoires in COVID-19. Overall study: Material from acute and convalescent COVID-19 was sourced from the United States, Italy and Spain.

Method: immunoSEQ multiplex PCR; TCRdb's copy keeps in-frame clones and lacks some. This sample yields 290,000 or so clones, of which approximately 91% are seen a single time; around 2.2% belongs to the top ten. The chain links TRBV5-8 to TRBJ2-2; D is ambiguous. This TCR was recovered from a woman aged 30 to 39 with COVID-19, enrolled during active disease. Sequencing was done on a sample of peripheral blood. CDR3 sequence: CASSQIFDFSPTVAGELFF. The CDR3 coding sequence is TGTGCCAGCAGCCAGATCTTCGACTTCTCACCGACTGTCGCCGGGGAGCTGTTTTTT.